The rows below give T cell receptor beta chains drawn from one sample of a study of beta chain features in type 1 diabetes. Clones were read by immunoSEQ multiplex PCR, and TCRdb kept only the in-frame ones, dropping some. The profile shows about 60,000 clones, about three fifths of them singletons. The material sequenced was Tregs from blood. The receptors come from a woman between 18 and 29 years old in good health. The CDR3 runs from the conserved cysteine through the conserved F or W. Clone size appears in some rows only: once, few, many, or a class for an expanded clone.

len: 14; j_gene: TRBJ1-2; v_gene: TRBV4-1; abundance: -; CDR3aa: CASSPGDRNYGYTF
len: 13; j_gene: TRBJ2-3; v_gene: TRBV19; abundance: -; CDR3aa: CASSDRGTDTQYF
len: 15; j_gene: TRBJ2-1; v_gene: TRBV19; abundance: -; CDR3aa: CASSIGLAGEGKQFF
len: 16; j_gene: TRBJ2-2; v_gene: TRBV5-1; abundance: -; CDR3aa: CASSTLGQTNTGELFF
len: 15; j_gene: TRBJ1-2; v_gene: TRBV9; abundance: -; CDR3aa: CASSAKGGPNYGYTF
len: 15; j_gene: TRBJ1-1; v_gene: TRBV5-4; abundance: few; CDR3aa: CASSSRDTLNTEAFF
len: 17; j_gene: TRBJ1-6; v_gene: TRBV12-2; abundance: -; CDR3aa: CASPRAGRGPYNSPLHF
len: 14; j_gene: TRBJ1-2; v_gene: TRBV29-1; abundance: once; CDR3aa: CSVESLSTDYGYTF
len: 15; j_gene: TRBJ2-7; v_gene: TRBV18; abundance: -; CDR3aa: CASSPGSRSSYEQYF
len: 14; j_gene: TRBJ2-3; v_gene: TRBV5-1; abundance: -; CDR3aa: CASSLAGGADTQYF
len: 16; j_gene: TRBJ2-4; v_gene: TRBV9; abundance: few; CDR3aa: CASSPRGTSGPNIQYF